This TCR beta chain was observed in a study of blood T cell repertoires in COVID-19. CDR1 SQVTM and CDR2 ANQGSEA come from the germline V gene. Unmatched junction bases numbered 11, after V lost 7 bases and J lost 7 bases. CDR3 length equals 14 residues. Libraries were prepared by immunoSEQ multiplex PCR; TCRdb keeps only in-frame clonotypes and omits some of them. This repertoire shows 400,000 to 450,000 clones, about nine tenths found once; its top ten account for under 1.5%. The chain combines TRBV29-1 with TRBJ2-1, with 9 bases that match TRBD2. What was sequenced was peripheral blood. This TCR was recovered from a woman aged 25 to 39 with active or convalescent COVID-19. CDR3 amino acids: CSASLAGGPNEQFF. CDR3 sequence (DNA): TGCAGCGCATCCCTTGCGGGAGGGCCAAATGAGCAGTTCTTC.